The sequence of this T cell receptor (beta chain) was determined in a study of shared clonotypes between healthy human individuals. Study information: The plates for each donor numbered three CD4 naive, three CD4 memory, two CD8 naive and one CD8 memory.

An assay was performed, and its level was deep. It was across several immunoSEQ plates that each subset's genomic DNA was evenly split. Here immunoSEQ multiplex PCR was the method, and the copy in TCRdb shows in-frame clones only, minus some. The sample lists roughly 170,000 clones; approximately 61% were seen once. As for this clone: What it recognizes is unknown.

CDR1 and CDR2 (germline): SEHNR, FQNEAQ (reference sequence). The CDR3 runs 13 residues. V lost 3 bases to trimming and J lost 9 bases; unmatched junction nucleotides: 5. Notes on the study in general: All-four-donor shared clonotypes had higher generation probabilities than non-shared clonotypes did.

The rearrangement joins TRBV7-9 to TRBJ2-1, with 7 bases identical to TRBD2. This receptor was taken from a man between 25 and 39 years old in good health. Sequencing input: memory CD4+ T cells sorted from blood. Subset in this sample: CD45RA-negative fraction. The CDR3 region is CASSFLAVGEQFF. The CDR3 region has the DNA TGTGCCAGCAGCTTCCTAGCGGTTGGTGAGCAGTTCTTC.